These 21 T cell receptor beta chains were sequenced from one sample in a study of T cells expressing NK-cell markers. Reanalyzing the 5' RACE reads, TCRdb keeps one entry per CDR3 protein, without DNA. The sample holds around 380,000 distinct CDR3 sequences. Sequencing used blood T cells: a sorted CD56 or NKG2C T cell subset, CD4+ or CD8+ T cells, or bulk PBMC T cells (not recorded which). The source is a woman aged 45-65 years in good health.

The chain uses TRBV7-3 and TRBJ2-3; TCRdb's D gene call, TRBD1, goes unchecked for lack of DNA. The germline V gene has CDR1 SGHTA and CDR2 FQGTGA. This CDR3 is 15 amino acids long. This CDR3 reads CASSPLWGSTDTQYF.

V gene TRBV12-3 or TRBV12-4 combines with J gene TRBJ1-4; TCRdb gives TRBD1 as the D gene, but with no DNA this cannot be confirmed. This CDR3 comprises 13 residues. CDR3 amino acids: CASTGTGTRKLFF.

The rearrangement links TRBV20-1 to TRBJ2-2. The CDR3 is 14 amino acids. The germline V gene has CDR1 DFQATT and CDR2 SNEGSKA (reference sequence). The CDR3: CSARDPLGAGELFF.

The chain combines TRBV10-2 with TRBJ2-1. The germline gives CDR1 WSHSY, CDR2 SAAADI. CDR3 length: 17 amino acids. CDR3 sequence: CASSESISSSSYNEQFF.

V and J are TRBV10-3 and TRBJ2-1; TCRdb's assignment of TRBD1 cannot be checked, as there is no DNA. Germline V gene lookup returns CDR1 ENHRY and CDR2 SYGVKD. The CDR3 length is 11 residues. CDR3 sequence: CAISAGAEQFF.

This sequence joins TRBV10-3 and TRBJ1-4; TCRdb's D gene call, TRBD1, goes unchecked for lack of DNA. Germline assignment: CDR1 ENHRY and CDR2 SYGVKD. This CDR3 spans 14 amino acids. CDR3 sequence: CAIGDRTTNEKLFF.

The CDR3 loop reads CASSQGLLGDTQYF. The chain recombines TRBV4-1 with TRBJ2-3; TCRdb's assignment of TRBD2 cannot be checked, as there is no DNA. The CDR3 runs 14 residues. The V gene's germline CDR1 is MGHRA and CDR2 YSYEKL.

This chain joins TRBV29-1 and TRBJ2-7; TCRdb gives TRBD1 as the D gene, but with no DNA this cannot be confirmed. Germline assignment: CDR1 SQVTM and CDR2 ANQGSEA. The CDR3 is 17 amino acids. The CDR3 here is CSVVGETGEGSFYEQYF.

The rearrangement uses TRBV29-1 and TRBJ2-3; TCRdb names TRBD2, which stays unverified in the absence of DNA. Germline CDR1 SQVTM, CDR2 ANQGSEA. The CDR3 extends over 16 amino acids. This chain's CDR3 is CSVEFGTSLSTDTQYF.

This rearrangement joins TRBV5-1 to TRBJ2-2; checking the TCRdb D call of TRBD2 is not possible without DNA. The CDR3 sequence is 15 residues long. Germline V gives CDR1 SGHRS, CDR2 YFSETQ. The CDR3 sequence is CASSLVLAGDRELFF. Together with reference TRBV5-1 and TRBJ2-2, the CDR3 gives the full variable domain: KAGVTQTPRYLIKTRGQQVTLSCSPISGHRSVSWYQQTPGQGLQFLFEYFSETQRNKGNFPGRFSGRQFSNSRSEMNVSTLELGDSALYLCASSLVLAGDRELFFGEGSRLTVL.

The CDR3: CASSSGPLMGPYTF. This chain uses TRBV7-9 with TRBJ1-2. This CDR3 region has 14 residues. Looked up from germline, CDR1 is SEHNR and CDR2 is FQNEAQ (reference sequence). The complete variable domain, with remaining parts taken from reference TRBV7-9 and TRBJ1-2, reads DTGVSQNPRHKITKRGQNVTFRCDPISEHNRLYWYRQTLGQGPEFLTYFQNEAQLEKSRLLSDRFSAERPKGSFSTLEIQRTEQGDSAMYLCASSSGPLMGPYTFGSGTRLTVV.

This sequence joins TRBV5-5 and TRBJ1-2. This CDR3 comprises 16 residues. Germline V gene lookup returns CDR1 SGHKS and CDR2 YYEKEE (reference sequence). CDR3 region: CASRPFYSTSNYGYTF.

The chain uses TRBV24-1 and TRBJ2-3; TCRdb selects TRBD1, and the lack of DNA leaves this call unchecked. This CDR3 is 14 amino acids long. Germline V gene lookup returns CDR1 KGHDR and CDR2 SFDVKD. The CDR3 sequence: CATSRQGSTDTQYF.

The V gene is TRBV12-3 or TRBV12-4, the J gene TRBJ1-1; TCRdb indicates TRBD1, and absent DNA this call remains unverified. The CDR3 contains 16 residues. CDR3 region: CASSLGPTILNTEAFF.

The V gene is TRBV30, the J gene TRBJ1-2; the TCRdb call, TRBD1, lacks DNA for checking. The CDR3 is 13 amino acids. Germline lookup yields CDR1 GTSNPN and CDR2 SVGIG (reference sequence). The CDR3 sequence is CAWSSQGFYGYTF.

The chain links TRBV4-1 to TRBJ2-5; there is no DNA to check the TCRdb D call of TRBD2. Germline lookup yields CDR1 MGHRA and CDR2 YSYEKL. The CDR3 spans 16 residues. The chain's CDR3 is CASSQEDPGGLGTQYF.

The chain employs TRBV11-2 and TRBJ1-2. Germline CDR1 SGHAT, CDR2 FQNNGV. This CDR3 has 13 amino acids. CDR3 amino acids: CASSYGTETVYTF.

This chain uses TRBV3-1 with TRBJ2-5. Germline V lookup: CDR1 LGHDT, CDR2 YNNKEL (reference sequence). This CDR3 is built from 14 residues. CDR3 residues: CASSQGRTQETQYF.

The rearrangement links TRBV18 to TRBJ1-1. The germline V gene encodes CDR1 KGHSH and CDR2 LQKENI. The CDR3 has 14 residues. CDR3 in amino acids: CASSPLAPNTEAFF.

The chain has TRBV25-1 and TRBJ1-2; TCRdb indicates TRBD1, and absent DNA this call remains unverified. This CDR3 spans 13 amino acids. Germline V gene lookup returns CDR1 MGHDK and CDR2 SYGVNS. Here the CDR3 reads CASSEYGTVAYTF.

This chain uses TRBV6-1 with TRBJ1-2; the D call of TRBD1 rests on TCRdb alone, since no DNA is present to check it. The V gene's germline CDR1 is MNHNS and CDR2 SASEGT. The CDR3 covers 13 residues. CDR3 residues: CASRDRVNYGYTF.